The 8 T cell receptor beta chains listed next were all sequenced from one sample in a study of CD8 T cells in Susac syndrome (dated by TCRdb to the late 2010s). The method was the immunoSEQ multiplex PCR assay. RNA was extracted with the RNeasy kit and roughly 0.45 to 1 ug was reverse transcribed using random hexamers. The raw public reads went through TCRdb reprocessing: fastp at Q25, MiXCR clone calling, in-frame beta chains kept. Records with the same CDR3 protein are collapsed into one entry carrying the most frequent genes and DNA. The sample contains about 400,000 distinct CDR3 sequences, approximately 85% of them found a single time. The ten top clones hold more than 0.09% of the sample. Sequencing was performed on CD8+ T cells from PBMCs. All receptors come from a human donor with multiple sclerosis.

This chain joins TRBV2 and TRBJ1-2, with 7 positions matching TRBD1. This CDR3 contains 13 residues. Germline loops: CDR1 SNHLY, CDR2 FYNNEI. V dropped 2 bases and J dropped 6; count of bases not matched to a gene: 3. The CDR3 coding sequence is TGTGCCAGCAGTGAACTTACAGGGGATGGCTACACCTTC. Amino acid sequence: CASSELTGDGYTF.

The gene calls are TRBV13 and TRBJ1-4; 8 bases are a match to TRBD1. The V gene end was trimmed by 4 bases and the J gene end by 0 bases; junction bases not matched to a gene: 10. The CDR3 runs 18 residues. CDR1 PRHDT and CDR2 FYEKMQ come from the germline V gene (reference sequence). CDR3 amino acids: CASSSRTGIRATNEKLFF. CDR3 DNA: TGTGCCAGCAGCTCAAGGACAGGGATACGGGCAACTAATGAAAAACTGTTTTTT.

The CDR3 DNA reads TGCGCCAGCAGCTTGGGGGGACAGGAGGCCTACGAGCAGTACTTC. Residues: CASSLGGQEAYEQYF. This rearrangement joins TRBV5-1 to TRBJ2-7, with 8 bases identical to TRBD1. The trim removed 0 bases at V and 2 bases at J, leaving 4 bases unmatched. CDR1 and CDR2 from the germline V gene are SGHRS and YFSETQ. This CDR3 has 15 residues.

The V call is TRBV6-1, the J call TRBJ1-5; D is unresolved. CDR1 MNHNS and CDR2 SASEGT come from the germline V gene. The CDR3 contains 16 residues. V was trimmed by 0 bases and J by 3 bases, leaving 12 bases between them. The CDR3 DNA reads as TGTGCCAGCAGTGAAGCCGAGGGCTGGACCAATCAGCCCCAGCATTTT. Translated, it gives CASSEAEGWTNQPQHF.

This clonotype was detected only once. This chain joins TRBV12-3 or TRBV12-4 and TRBJ2-7, with TRBD1 as a possible D gene (6 bases). This CDR3 is built from 17 residues. V dropped 6 bases and J dropped 0 bases, with 21 bases sitting between them. The CDR3 DNA follows: TGTGCCAGCAGCCTCAGGGGATTAAGGCCGAGCTCCTACGAGCAGTACTTC. As protein: CASSLRGLRPSSYEQYF.

J is TRBJ1-1 and V is TRBV6-1; a possible D gene is TRBD1 (5 bases). Germline V lookup: CDR1 MNHNS, CDR2 SASEGT. The germline V and J ends were trimmed by 10 bases and 1 base, with 16 bases remaining between them. The CDR3 is 14 amino acids. The CDR3: CATPSGGTNTEAFF. In DNA form, the CDR3 reads TGTGCCACCCCCTCCGGGGGAACGAACACTGAAGCTTTCTTT.

V gene TRBV19 combines with J gene TRBJ1-5; D might be TRBD1 (5 bases). The germline CDR1 and CDR2 sequences are LNHDA and SQIVND (reference sequence). The germline V and J ends were trimmed by 5 bases and 0 bases, with 20 bases remaining between them. The CDR3 loop spans 18 amino acids. CDR3 protein: CASSDAPGTEYSNQPQHF. The CDR3 coding sequence is TGTGCCAGTAGTGATGCACCCGGGACCGAGTATAGCAATCAGCCCCAGCATTTT.

V is TRBV29-1 and J is TRBJ1-2; 8 bases align to TRBD1. CDR1 and CDR2 (germline): SQVTM, ANQGSEA. This CDR3 has 14 residues. The V and J ends lost 2 bases and 8 bases, in that order; junction bases with no gene match: 10. CDR3 DNA sequence: TGCAGCGTTGAAACCGCGGACAGGGCTGGAGGCTACACCTTC. Protein: CSVETADRAGGYTF.